A selection of T cell receptor beta chains follows, all from one sample in a study of T cells after yellow fever vaccination. In TCRdb, the 5' RACE reads were re-called with MiXCR into one record per CDR3 protein. The sample shows about 210,000 distinct CDR3 sequences, 6.5% to 7.5% of them seen only once. Sequencing was performed on CD4+ T cells sorted from PBMCs, taken on the day of the yellow fever booster vaccination. The receptors here all came from a man aged 25-45 years who received the YFV17D yellow fever vaccine. The CDR3 runs from the conserved cysteine through the conserved F or W.

V gene	J gene	CDR3 protein
TRBV20-1	TRBJ2-3	CSANSGTSGSLNTQYF
TRBV5-5	TRBJ2-7	CASSSTPQSLSYEQYF
TRBV7-7	TRBJ2-5	CASRLVGTEETQYF
TRBV20-1	TRBJ1-4	CSAAPGGEKLFF
TRBV12-3/TRBV12-4	TRBJ1-1	CASSLYGTEAFF
TRBV5-6	TRBJ1-3	CASSLVGQISGNTIYF
TRBV5-1	TRBJ2-3	CASSLGSGTDTQYF
TRBV29-1	TRBJ2-5	CSVAPSFETQYF
TRBV27	TRBJ2-1	CASSFIAGHNEQFF
TRBV20-1	TRBJ1-4	CSARATGVENEKLFF
TRBV27	TRBJ2-3	CASSPLDYQNTQYF
TRBV30	TRBJ1-5	CAWSDRGSQPQHF
TRBV11-3	TRBJ2-7	CASSRTGNVYEQYF
TRBV14	TRBJ2-3	CASSHRRDFVTQYF
TRBV7-9	TRBJ2-2	CASSNYLGANTGELFF
TRBV4-3	TRBJ1-1	CASSQDRGRGLGGTEAFF
TRBV5-1	TRBJ1-4	CASSLALSTNEKLFF
TRBV20-1	TRBJ1-6	CSAGQGLNSPLHF
TRBV12-3/TRBV12-4	TRBJ2-3	CASRLAAGGPDTQYF
TRBV18	TRBJ2-7	CASSRRLAEAYEQYF
TRBV7-2	TRBJ2-7	CASSLGGPTLYEQYF
TRBV7-2	TRBJ2-7	CASSSRLAGGQEQYF
TRBV4-1	TRBJ2-3	CASSQDRTAMNTQYF
TRBV6-5	TRBJ2-7	CASSYSLHSYEQYF
TRBV6-6	TRBJ2-3	CASFSGSSGDTQYF
TRBV10-3	TRBJ2-2	CAISAGLAGGTGELFF
TRBV2	TRBJ1-2	CASKGPDLYGYTF
TRBV20-1	TRBJ2-3	CCVWGTSGTPNTDTQYF
TRBV20-1	TRBJ2-3	CSARDQWASGSRTDTQYF
TRBV7-9	TRBJ2-5	CASSLRSRQVSQETQYF
TRBV20-1	TRBJ1-5	CSAPIGQTNQPQHF
TRBV20-1	TRBJ1-1	CSAFRFTEAFF
TRBV9	TRBJ2-3	CASSSQANTDTQYF
TRBV4-3	TRBJ1-6	CASSQSPQGGLGPLHF
TRBV4-1	TRBJ2-3	CASSPTSTQPTHTDTQYF
TRBV4-3	TRBJ2-5	CASSQDMGETQYF
TRBV20-1	TRBJ1-5	CSARAGRSDQPQHF
TRBV11-2	TRBJ2-3	CASSSTSGSPSSTDTQYF
TRBV7-6	TRBJ2-1	CASSLGGTSGMFF
TRBV6-1	TRBJ2-7	CASSESGTAAYEQYF
TRBV2	TRBJ2-5	CASKMGLPQETQYF
TRBV12-3/TRBV12-4	TRBJ2-1	CASTYSVIGEQFF
TRBV2	TRBJ2-2	CASSDRAWTGELFF
TRBV7-2	TRBJ2-1	CASSLPMPGSEQFF
TRBV12-3/TRBV12-4	TRBJ2-2	CASILGTGELFF
TRBV7-2	TRBJ2-2	CASSLVGTGNTGELFF
TRBV7-8	TRBJ2-2	CASSLERTNTGELFF
TRBV6-6	TRBJ2-7	CASRDYSRYEQYF
TRBV29-1	TRBJ2-1	CSAGTGGYNEQIF
TRBV5-1	TRBJ2-1	CASSFGALSSYNEQFF
TRBV14	TRBJ2-7	CASNVQGDSYEQYF
TRBV29-1	TRBJ2-3	CSVEGGQRSTDTQYF
TRBV10-2	TRBJ1-1	CASRVQGQNTEAFF
TRBV12-3/TRBV12-4	TRBJ2-7	CASRSGTQRGYEQYF
TRBV6-5	TRBJ2-7	CASSYSSVNSQGISYEQYF